This T cell receptor (beta chain) was sequenced during a study of monozygotic twins with inflammatory bowel disease. Per germline, CDR1 SEHNR and CDR2 FQNEAQ (reference sequence). The CDR3 spans 15 residues. Used for each TCR library was 3500 ng of total RNA. Eight distinct reactions (per sample) were used to make the cDNA. TCRdb reprocessed the 5' RACE reads and keeps a single row for each CDR3 protein, giving no DNA. In total, the table holds a few hundred thousand distinct CDR3 sequences. Specimen: blood. The receptor's source is a human donor with ulcerative colitis or Crohn's disease, or a healthy co-twin of an affected twin (not recorded which). The chain carries TRBV7-9 and TRBJ2-7; TCRdb designates TRBD2, a call that cannot be tested without DNA. The CDR3 region is CASSLNQSPRYEQYF.